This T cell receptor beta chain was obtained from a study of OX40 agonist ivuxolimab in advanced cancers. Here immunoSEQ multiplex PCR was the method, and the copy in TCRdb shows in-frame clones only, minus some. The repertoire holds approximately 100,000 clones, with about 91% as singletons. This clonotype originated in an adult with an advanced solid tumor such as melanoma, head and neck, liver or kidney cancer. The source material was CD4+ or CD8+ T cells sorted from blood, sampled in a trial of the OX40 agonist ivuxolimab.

The CDR3 DNA reads as TGTGCCAGCAGTGCCCTCTCTGGGGCCAACGTCCTGACTTTC. Its translation: CASSALSGANVLTF. The chain uses TRBV2 and TRBJ2-6; D unresolved. The germline CDR1 and CDR2 sequences are SNHLY and FYNNEI. CDR3 length: 14 residues. V lost 4 bases, J lost 0 bases, and 4 bases lay in between.